One T cell receptor (beta chain) is described in this entry. These data originate in a study of blood T cell repertoires in COVID-19. Original handling: Cell counts per sample came from amplifying reference gene primers. Using immunoSEQ multiplex PCR, the repertoire was profiled, and TCRdb retains in-frame clones only, with some absent. V and J calls and clone size follow that table, whereas D and trimming were derived from the DNA. The table includes about 190,000 clones, around 90% detected once. The CDR3 sequence is 16 residues long. Trimming took off 4 bases at V and 2 bases at J, with 16 bases between the two ends. Looked up from germline, CDR1 is SEHNR and CDR2 is FQNEAQ (reference sequence).

The TCR was taken from a man aged 45 to 65 with acute or convalescent COVID-19. The sample comprised peripheral blood. This chain uses TRBV7-9 with TRBJ2-3; a possible D gene is TRBD2 (6 bases). This chain's CDR3 is CASSYPRIADTDTQYF. For the CDR3, the DNA is TGTGCCAGCAGCTACCCGCGGATAGCGGACACAGATACGCAGTATTTT.